A single sample gave rise to the 14 T cell receptor beta chains below, sequenced in a study of vaccination and CD4 T cells after COVID-19. Documented treatment: roughly 11-day PBMC culture with coronavirus spike peptide pools or control peptides (ViraFEST assay). With the Oncomine TCR Beta short-read assay, DNA from cultured CD4+ T cells was sequenced. Via MiXCR, TCRdb re-called the PCR reads, giving one row per CDR3 protein. The sample has 15,000 to 20,000 distinct CDR3 sequences, around 44% seen once. Their cognate antigens are unknown. This specimen was CD4+ T cells from blood, cultured in vitro, taken after SARS-CoV-2 vaccination. All receptors come from a human donor who had recovered from COVID-19.

This chain connects TRBV2 to TRBJ2-7; either TRBD1 or TRBD2 may fit D (5 bases each). Germline V gene lookup returns CDR1 SNHLY and CDR2 FYNNEI. This CDR3 has 15 amino acids. Trimming took 0 bases from V and 2 from J, leaving 11 bases between them. As DNA, the CDR3 is TGTGCCAGCAGTGAAGCGGGGAGCAGGGCCTACGAGCAGTACTTC. Translation gives CASSEAGSRAYEQYF. The full variable domain, in which reference TRBV2 and TRBJ2-7 provide the parts outside the CDR3, is EPEVTQTPSHQVTQMGQEVILRCVPISNHLYFYWYRQILGQKVEFLVSFYNNEISEKSEIFDDQFSVERPDGSNFTLKIRSTKLEDSAMYFCASSEAGSRAYEQYFGPGTRLTVT.

This clonotype was seen only a few times. The chain joins TRBV21-1 to TRBJ2-7; the listed D gene, TRBD1, was not tested against the DNA. TRBV21-1 is designated a pseudogene. This CDR3 is built from 15 residues. The CDR3 coding sequence is TGTGCCAGCAGCTACCTCCGAACAGGGAGCCACGAGCAGTACTTC. It encodes CASSYLRTGSHEQYF.

This clonotype showed up just once. The CDR3 sequence is CASSPQGAAQPQYF. The DNA for the CDR3 is TGTGCCAGCAGTCCTCAGGGGGCGGCTCAGCCCCAGTATTTT. This chain uses TRBV12-3 or TRBV12-4 with TRBJ1-5; 8 bases align to TRBD1. The J call could be wrong; TRBJ2-3 is a better fit for the DNA end. This CDR3 spans 14 amino acids.

This clonotype was observed a handful of times. The V call is TRBV7-3, the J call TRBJ2-2, with 14 positions matching TRBD2. V trimming: 5 bases; J trimming: 4 bases; junction bases outside the gene matches: 3. CDR1 is SGHTA, CDR2 FQGTGA, per germline. The CDR3 consists of 16 residues. The CDR3: CASSRGLAGATGELFF. Written as DNA, the CDR3 is TGTGCCAGCAGCAGGGGACTAGCGGGAGCCACCGGGGAGCTGTTTTTT.

This clonotype has only a few counts. V gene TRBV7-2 combines with J gene TRBJ1-1; D might be TRBD1 (6 bases). Germline V CDR1 and CDR2: SGHTA, FQGNSA. The CDR3 totals 16 residues. With 3 bases removed from V and 0 bases from J, the gap between germline ends came to 14 bases. CDR3 DNA sequence: TGTGCCAGCAGCTTGAGAGACAGGCTCGTGAACACTGAAGCTTTCTTT. It specifies CASSLRDRLVNTEAFF.

This rearrangement joins TRBV5-4 to TRBJ1-2; D gene unclear. V was clipped by 4 bases and J by 8 bases, with 21 bases between them. Germline V gene sequence: CDR1 SGHNT, CDR2 YYREEE (reference sequence). The CDR3 is 15 residues long. CDR3: CASSTPGPIELGYTF. In nucleotides, the CDR3 is TGTGCCAGCAGCACACCGGGCCCTATAGAGTTGGGCTACACCTTC.

This clonotype was picked up a small number of times. CDR3 region: CASSLGLSLTDTQYF. In DNA form, the CDR3 reads TGTGCCAGCAGCTTAGGGCTATCCCTCACAGATACGCAGTATTTT. J is TRBJ2-3 and V is TRBV7-9, with D unresolved. Germline lookup yields CDR1 SEHNR and CDR2 FQNEAQ (reference sequence). The V and J ends lost 1 base and 2 bases respectively, with 10 bases between them. This CDR3 comprises 15 residues.

The V gene is TRBV7-9, the J gene TRBJ2-7; unclear D gene. The CDR3 has 12 amino acids. Germline V gives CDR1 SEHNR, CDR2 FQNEAQ (reference sequence). With 1 base removed from V and 9 bases from J, the gap between germline ends came to 10 bases. As DNA, the CDR3 is TGTGCCAGCAGCTTAGACCCAGTCGCGCAGTACTTC. Translation gives CASSLDPVAQYF. Together with reference TRBV7-9 and TRBJ2-7, the CDR3 gives the full variable domain: DTGVSQNPRHKITKRGQNVTFRCDPISEHNRLYWYRQTLGQGPEFLTYFQNEAQLEKSRLLSDRFSAERPKGSFSTLEIQRTEQGDSAMYLCASSLDPVAQYFGPGTRLTVT.

This clonotype came up a few times. This sequence joins TRBV28 and TRBJ1-5; D is possibly TRBD1 (5 bases). The V gene's germline CDR1 is MDHEN and CDR2 SYDVKM. The CDR3 has 14 amino acids. V dropped 1 base and J dropped 3 bases, with 7 bases sitting between them. The CDR3 nucleotides read TGTGCCAGCAGTTTATCGGGGGACAATCAGCCCCAGCATTTT. As protein: CASSLSGDNQPQHF.

This clonotype was seen a few times. The J gene is TRBJ2-2, the V gene TRBV28; no clear D gene. V lost 2 bases and J 3 bases, leaving 4 bases between the germline ends. The CDR3 runs to 13 residues. Germline CDR1 and CDR2: MDHEN and SYDVKM. CDR3 protein: CASSLVDTGELFF. As DNA, the CDR3 is TGTGCCAGCAGTTTAGTGGACACCGGGGAGCTGTTTTTT.

The chain carries TRBV30 and TRBJ2-5; TRBD2 agrees at 12 bases. V lost 0 bases and J lost 3; bases outside the gene matches: 8. Per the germline V gene, CDR1 is GTSNPN and CDR2 is SVGIG (reference sequence). The CDR3 sequence is 17 residues long. The CDR3 region is CAWSVRWSSGGEETQYF. For the CDR3, the DNA is TGTGCCTGGAGTGTACGGTGGTCTAGCGGGGGGGAAGAGACCCAGTACTTC.

This clonotype showed up just a few times. The V gene is TRBV5-4, the J gene TRBJ1-1; D remains unclear. The germline CDR1 and CDR2 sequences are SGHNT and YYREEE (reference sequence). Trimming removed 4 bases at V and 6 bases at J, with 7 bases between. The length of the CDR3 is 11 residues. The CDR3 DNA is TGTGCCAGCAGCCTGAATTCTGAAGCTTTCTTT. Translating gives CASSLNSEAFF.

This clonotype was counted between two and nine times. The V gene is TRBV6-1, the J gene TRBJ2-3; 11 bases map to TRBD2. V shed 6 bases, J shed 2 bases, and the junction held 7 bases outside the gene matches. Germline values: CDR1 MNHNS, CDR2 SASEGT. The CDR3 spans 16 residues. The CDR3 sequence is CASRAGTSGYTDTQYF. The CDR3 DNA follows: TGTGCCAGCAGGGCGGGGACTAGCGGTTACACAGATACGCAGTATTTT.

Relative to its sample, this clonotype is large. This chain links TRBV5-6 with TRBJ2-5; a weak D match, TRBD2 (7 bases). CDR3 length: 15 residues. V lost 3 bases and J 5 bases, leaving 17 bases between the germline ends. Germline assignment: CDR1 SGHDT and CDR2 YYEEEE. CDR3 nucleotides: TGTGCCAGCAGCTCGCCGAGGGGGGGCTGGGAGACCCAGTACTTC. It specifies CASSSPRGGWETQYF.